Shown below are 21 T cell receptor beta chains from a single sample sequenced in a study of blood T cell repertoires in COVID-19 (dated by TCRdb to 2020 to 2022). To prepare the library, the immunoSEQ multiplex PCR assay was applied. TCRdb obtained this table from immuneACCESS and retained in-frame rearrangements with V and J assigned. These tables miss some clones; where compared with another copy, unresolved V genes account for less than half of the shortfall, and the remainder is unexplained. Here the sample has 200,000 to 250,000 clones; approximately 85% occur a single time. About 12% of the sample rests with the top ten. Sequencing input: peripheral blood. All receptors derive from a man aged 80 or over with acute or convalescent COVID-19.

This sequence joins TRBV12-3 or TRBV12-4 and TRBJ2-1, with 7 bases matching TRBD2. The length of the CDR3 is 13 residues. The junction had 4 bases not matched to a gene; V was cut back by 5 bases and J by 6 bases. This CDR3 is CASSHRGGNEQFF. CDR3 nucleotide sequence: TGTGCCAGCAGTCACCGCGGGGGCAATGAGCAGTTCTTC.

This clone was seen just once. The chain's CDR3 is CSALEGSTVGGYTF. The DNA of the CDR3 is TGCAGCGCCCTCGAGGGATCGACGGTCGGGGGCTACACCTTC. The chain joins TRBV29-1 to TRBJ1-2; the D is unclear. Germline V gene data show CDR1 as SQVTM and CDR2 as ANQGSEA. The CDR3 has 14 residues. The V end lost 7 bases, the J end lost 8 bases, and 23 bases lay between the germline ends.

The chain combines TRBV2 with TRBJ2-6; D call uncertain. V shed 7 bases and J shed 4 bases, with 11 bases lying between them. Germline CDR1 reads SNHLY; CDR2 reads FYNNEI. CDR3 length: 14 amino acids. This CDR3 is CASMREEGANVLTF. The CDR3 DNA sequence: TGTGCCAGCATGAGAGAGGAGGGGGCCAACGTCCTGACTTTC.

V gene TRBV6-5 combines with J gene TRBJ2-7; maybe TRBD2 (5 bases). This CDR3 is built from 15 residues. Trimming cost V 6 bases and J 6 bases, with 21 bases left between them. CDR1 is MNHEY, CDR2 SVGAGI, per germline. CDR3 DNA sequence: TGTGCCAGCAGCCCCGGGATCGTTCAATCTAGCGAGCAGTACTTC. The encoded protein is CASSPGIVQSSEQYF.

In this sample, this clone turned up a few times. The gene calls are TRBV9 and TRBJ2-3, with D uncertain. Deletions cut 2 bases from V and 4 bases from J, with 11 bases between. The CDR3 contains 14 residues. Germline values: CDR1 SGDLS, CDR2 YYNGEE. CDR3 in amino acids: CASSVARLADTQYF. In DNA form, the CDR3 reads TGTGCCAGCAGCGTTGCGCGGTTGGCAGATACGCAGTATTTT.

This rearrangement joins TRBV6-6 to TRBJ2-5; D is undetermined. Germline CDR1 is MNHNY and CDR2 is SVGAGI (reference sequence). V gave up 5 bases and J gave up 4 bases, with 11 bases separating them. CDR3 length: 13 residues. Written as DNA, the CDR3 is TGTGCCAGCAGTATTAACAGAGCAGAGACCCAGTACTTC. It codes for CASSINRAETQYF.

The J gene is TRBJ2-2, the V gene TRBV6-5, with TRBD1 matching 12 bases. Germline V gene data show CDR1 as MNHEY and CDR2 as SVGAGI. V dropped 5 bases and J dropped 7; count of bases not matched to a gene: 5. CDR3 length equals 15 residues. CDR3 amino acids: CASSPGTGGHGELFF. The CDR3 nucleotides are TGTGCCAGCAGTCCCGGGACAGGGGGCCACGGGGAGCTGTTTTTT.

The chain carries TRBV4-3 and TRBJ2-5; D is ambiguous. The V end lost 3 bases, the J end lost 13 bases, and 15 bases lay between the germline ends. In germline, CDR1 is LGHNA, CDR2 YSLEER. The CDR3 has 12 amino acids. CDR3: CASSQPAGALYF. The CDR3 nucleotides read TGCGCCAGCAGCCAGCCCGCAGGTGCACTGTACTTC.

The chain is built from TRBV11-2 and TRBJ2-5; D is ambiguous. The V end was cut by 1 base, the J end by 10 bases, with 16 bases between. Germline V gives CDR1 SGHAT, CDR2 FQNNGV. CDR3 length equals 14 residues. The CDR3 sequence: CASSLGPRGYSQYF. The DNA of the CDR3 is TGTGCCAGCAGCTTAGGGCCTAGAGGTTATAGCCAGTACTTC.

V gene TRBV10-2 combines with J gene TRBJ2-3, with 15 bases lining up with TRBD2. The ends lost 4 bases at V and 4 bases at J; junction bases unmatched: 9. Germline V gene lookup returns CDR1 WSHSY and CDR2 SAAADI. CDR3 size: 18 residues. The CDR3 is CASSGGLAGGPKADTQYF. CDR3 DNA sequence: TGCGCCAGCAGTGGCGGACTAGCGGGAGGGCCAAAGGCAGATACGCAGTATTTT.

The V gene is TRBV3-1 (or the pseudogene TRBV3-2), the J gene TRBJ2-3, with 13 positions matching TRBD2. This CDR3 region has 15 residues. V trimming: 4 bases; J trimming: 5 bases; junction bases outside the gene matches: 3. Germline CDR1 reads LGHDT; CDR2 reads YNNKEL (reference sequence). The CDR3 DNA sequence: TGTGCCAGCAGCCTTCGGACTAGCGGGGGAGATACGCAGTATTTT. Its protein is CASSLRTSGGDTQYF.

The chain links TRBV19 to TRBJ1-1; D uncertain. There are 13 residues in the CDR3. Between the trimmed V and J ends, which lost 3 bases and 1 base, there was a span of 6 bases. Per germline, CDR1 LNHDA and CDR2 SQIVND (reference sequence). CDR3 sequence reads: CASSMRQNTEAFF. CDR3 in DNA: TGTGCCAGTAGTATGCGTCAGAACACTGAAGCTTTCTTT. The entire variable domain, with the rest obtained from reference TRBV19 and TRBJ1-1, is as follows: DGGITQSPKYLFRKEGQNVTLSCEQNLNHDAMYWYRQDPGQGLRLIYYSQIVNDFQKGDIAEGYSVSREKKESFPLTVTSAQKNPTAFYLCASSMRQNTEAFFGQGTRLTVV.

The chain is built from TRBV10-3 and TRBJ2-7, with TRBD1 as a possible D gene (5 bases). The CDR3 runs 14 residues. The germline V and J ends were trimmed by 3 bases and 4 bases, with 13 bases remaining between them. CDR1 is ENHRY and CDR2 is SYGVKD in the germline V gene. In DNA, the CDR3 is TGTGCCATCAGTGACAGAACAGGTTTTTACGAGCAGTACTTC. Protein sequence: CAISDRTGFYEQYF.

The chain uses TRBV7-2 and TRBJ1-1; D remains ambiguous. This CDR3 contains 14 residues. The V end was cut by 3 bases, the J end by 2 bases, with 10 bases between. CDR1 and CDR2 (germline): SGHTA, FQGNSA. The CDR3 DNA reads TGTGCCAGCAGCTTGAACGCGGTTAACACTGAAGCTTTCTTT. Protein product: CASSLNAVNTEAFF.

The genes are TRBV21-1 and TRBJ2-7; the D call of TRBD1 is as the table states it, not checked on the DNA. TRBV21-1 is recorded as a pseudogene. The CDR3 spans 14 residues. CDR3 residues: CASSKGGISYEQYF. CDR3 sequence (DNA): TGTGCCAGCAGCAAAGGGGGCATCTCCTACGAGCAGTACTTC.

This chain connects TRBV7-9 to TRBJ2-7, with 7 bases fitting TRBD1. CDR1 is SEHNR and CDR2 is FQNEAQ in the germline V gene (reference sequence). The CDR3 consists of 14 residues. The J segment lost 2 bases and the V segment lost 1 base, leaving 2 bases of the junction unmatched. The CDR3 DNA follows: TGTGCCAGCAGCTTAGACCAGGGGGCCTACGAGCAGTACTTC. Translated: CASSLDQGAYEQYF.

J is TRBJ2-1 and V is TRBV7-2, with a weak D call TRBD2 (5 bases). Germline assignment: CDR1 SGHTA and CDR2 FQGNSA. The CDR3 length is 15 residues. Between the trimmed V and J ends, which lost 1 base and 2 bases, there was a span of 9 bases. Here the CDR3 reads CASSLGAEPYNEQFF. CDR3 nucleotides: TGTGCCAGCAGCTTAGGAGCGGAGCCCTACAATGAGCAGTTCTTC.

J is TRBJ1-1 and V is TRBV28, with 9 bases matching TRBD1. The CDR3 loop spans 11 amino acids. V trimming: 6 bases; J trimming: 11 bases; junction bases outside the gene matches: 4. Germline CDR1 reads MDHEN; CDR2 reads SYDVKM. CDR3 DNA sequence: TGTGCCAGCAGCGACAGGGGGGGGGCTTTCTTT. This encodes CASSDRGGAFF.

CDR3 DNA sequence: TGTGCCAGACCCCTAACCCGGACAGGGATCAGGCGGACCTATAATTCACCCCTCCACTTT. It codes for CARPLTRTGIRRTYNSPLHF. V gene TRBV21-1 combines with J gene TRBJ1-6; the D call of TRBD1 is as the table states it, not checked on the DNA. TRBV21-1 is labeled a pseudogene. The CDR3 covers 20 residues.

This chain joins TRBV28 and TRBJ2-2, with D perhaps TRBD1 (6 bases). The CDR3 extends over 15 amino acids. Trimming took 4 bases from V and 2 from J, leaving 11 bases between them. CDR1 and CDR2 from the germline V gene are MDHEN and SYDVKM. The CDR3 nucleotides read TGTGCCAGCAGTTCCGGGACACTTAACACCGGGGAGCTGTTTTTT. The encoded protein is CASSSGTLNTGELFF.

This clone has a handful of counts. This chain uses TRBV10-3 with TRBJ1-2, with 12 bases that match TRBD1. The CDR3 is 15 residues long. The J segment lost 6 bases and the V segment lost 8 bases, leaving 10 bases of the junction unmatched. The germline CDR1 and CDR2 sequences are ENHRY and SYGVKD. CDR3 region: CAIRDRDRGRDGYTF. The CDR3 coding sequence is TGTGCCATCCGAGATAGGGACAGGGGGCGTGATGGCTACACCTTC.